This T cell receptor (beta chain) was retrieved from a study of T cells in localized non-small cell lung cancer. Clones were sequenced by immunoSEQ multiplex PCR, and TCRdb holds only the in-frame ones, with some missing. The sample has some 15,000 clones; around 85% are singletons. Looked up from germline, CDR1 is SNHLY and CDR2 is FYNNEI. This CDR3 has 16 residues. V lost 4 bases and J 0 bases, leaving 13 bases between the germline ends. This sequence originates from a woman aged 35-70 years with stage I lung adenocarcinoma. Sequenced material: peripheral blood, taken before any cancer treatment. V is TRBV2 and J is TRBJ2-1; no clear D. CDR3 region: CASSGGSRSSYNEQFF. CDR3 DNA sequence: TGTGCCAGCAGTGGGGGTTCGCGGAGCTCCTACAATGAGCAGTTCTTC.